Shown below are 20 T cell receptor beta chains from a single sample sequenced in a study of T-cell memory formation after mild COVID-19. Via MiXCR, TCRdb re-called the 5' RACE reads, giving one row per CDR3 protein. The sample yields roughly 150,000 distinct CDR3 sequences, roughly 13% seen once. Sequenced sample: PBMCs or a T cell subset sorted from them (not recorded which). The receptor set was obtained from a young man who had mild COVID-19 (a few samples of this study predate the infection). Cell type and time point are not known.

The V call is TRBV29-1, the J call TRBJ2-1, with 10 bases identical to TRBD1. V dropped 6 bases and J dropped 9; count of bases not matched to a gene: 11. Germline lookup yields CDR1 SQVTM and CDR2 ANQGSEA. The CDR3 is 14 residues long. DNA for the CDR3: TGCAGCGTAAGACGGACAGGGGGGACGGGTGAGCAGTTCTTC. Translation: CSVRRTGGTGEQFF.

This clonotype appeared a few times. The chain links TRBV5-1 to TRBJ1-5; D is perhaps TRBD1 (6 bases). V dropped 4 bases and J dropped 0 bases, with 11 bases sitting between them. This CDR3 comprises 15 residues. The germline V gene encodes CDR1 SGHRS and CDR2 YFSETQ. The CDR3 DNA reads as TGCGCCAGCAGCCAGGAGACAGGTAGCAATCAGCCCCAGCATTTT. It specifies CASSQETGSNQPQHF.

This clonotype has only a few counts. The V gene is TRBV7-8, the J gene TRBJ1-1, with TRBD1 as a possible D gene (5 bases). V was pared by 3 bases and J by 1 base, with 9 bases between. The germline gives CDR1 SGHVS, CDR2 FQNEAQ. This CDR3 is 14 amino acids long. This CDR3 is CASSFGGRNTEAFF. The CDR3 DNA follows: TGTGCCAGCAGCTTCGGGGGACGGAACACTGAAGCTTTCTTT.

This clonotype was counted only a few times. The genes are TRBV15 and TRBJ2-3; 12 nucleotides match TRBD2. This CDR3 comprises 15 residues. Losses at the gene ends were 1 base for V and 5 bases for J; bases not matched to a gene: 1. Germline CDR1 is LNHNV and CDR2 is YYDKDF (reference sequence). The CDR3 loop reads CATSRVLAGGDTQYF. CDR3 bases: TGTGCCACCAGCAGAGTACTAGCGGGGGGAGATACGCAGTATTTT. Complete variable domain (other parts from reference TRBV15 and TRBJ2-3): DAMVIQNPRYQVTQFGKPVTLSCSQTLNHNVMYWYQQKSSQAPKLLFHYYDKDFNNEADTPDNFQSRRPNTSFCFLDIRSPGLGDTAMYLCATSRVLAGGDTQYFGPGTRLTVL.

This clonotype has just a few counts. The V gene is TRBV7-2, the J gene TRBJ2-1; 8 bases fit TRBD2. The CDR3 is 16 amino acids. Germline trimming cut 1 base from V and 4 bases from J; bases unmatched to any gene: 6. Looked up from germline, CDR1 is SGHTA and CDR2 is FQGNSA. The CDR3 region is CASSLGAGGHYNEQFF. CDR3 bases: TGTGCCAGCAGCTTAGGGGCGGGGGGACATTACAATGAGCAGTTCTTC.

This clonotype was counted only a few times. V is TRBV12-3 or TRBV12-4 and J is TRBJ1-4; 12 positions agree with TRBD1. V dropped 3 bases and J dropped 11; count of bases not matched to a gene: 4. This CDR3 has 14 amino acids. CDR3 protein: CASSFWDRGLKLFF. The CDR3 nucleotides are TGTGCCAGCAGTTTCTGGGACAGGGGGCTTAAACTGTTTTTT.

This chain links TRBV12-3 or TRBV12-4 with TRBJ1-1; maybe TRBD1 (6 bases). CDR3 length: 13 amino acids. V shed 6 bases and J shed 4 bases, with 12 bases lying between them. The CDR3 protein is CASSLTGFTEAFF. In nucleotides, the CDR3 is TGTGCCAGCAGCCTTACAGGGTTCACTGAAGCTTTCTTT.

This clonotype was detected ten times or more. The gene calls are TRBV10-3 and TRBJ2-5, with 8 bases that match TRBD2. CDR1 ENHRY and CDR2 SYGVKD come from the germline V gene. Trimming at V came to 3 bases and at J to 0 bases, leaving 15 bases not matched to a gene. This CDR3 has 19 amino acids. In DNA form, the CDR3 reads TGTGCCATCAGTGATTCCCCACCGGGGGGGCGAACCTACCAAGAGACCCAGTACTTC. Protein sequence: CAISDSPPGGRTYQETQYF.

The chain links TRBV5-1 to TRBJ1-5; D remains unclear. The germline V gene encodes CDR1 SGHRS and CDR2 YFSETQ. V was clipped by 0 bases and J by 3 bases, with 4 bases between them. CDR3 size: 13 residues. DNA for the CDR3: TGCGCCAGCAGCTTGGGTGACAATCAGCCCCAGCATTTT. Residues: CASSLGDNQPQHF.

The table lists this clonotype with a few counts. V is TRBV5-5 and J is TRBJ2-7, with TRBD1 matching over 7 bases. Per germline, CDR1 SGHKS and CDR2 YYEKEE (reference sequence). V was pared by 5 bases and J by 5 bases, with 13 bases of the junction left unmatched. The CDR3 has 15 residues. CDR3 DNA: TGTGCCAGCAGGACTACCGACAGGGTAAACCACGAGCAGTACTTC. Residues: CASRTTDRVNHEQYF.

This clonotype showed up many times. This chain links TRBV18 with TRBJ2-2, with no clear D. This CDR3 is built from 16 residues. V lost 2 bases and J lost 0, with 10 bases in between. Germline CDR1 KGHSH, CDR2 LQKENI. CDR3 DNA sequence: TGTGCCAGCTCACCATGGGCGGCCGCGAACACCGGGGAGCTGTTTTTT. Residues: CASSPWAAANTGELFF.

V gene TRBV12-5 combines with J gene TRBJ1-2, with TRBD1 identical over 10 bases. The length of the CDR3 is 14 residues. Germline V gene lookup returns CDR1 LGHNT and CDR2 FRNRAP. With 6 bases clipped from V and 6 bases from J, the junction kept 7 bases outside the gene matches. In DNA form, the CDR3 reads TGTGCTAGTGGCAGGGACAGGGGCCTGGATGGCTACACCTTC. Protein product: CASGRDRGLDGYTF. The variable domain in full, completed from reference TRBV12-5 and TRBJ1-2, reads DARVTQTPRHKVTEMGQEVTMRCQPILGHNTVFWYRQTMMQGLELLAYFRNRAPLDDSGMPKDRFSAEMPDATLATLKIQPSEPRDSAVYFCASGRDRGLDGYTFGSGTRLTVV.

This clonotype has only a few counts. The rearrangement uses TRBV20-1 and TRBJ2-5; tentative D call: TRBD2 (5 bases). The CDR3 covers 14 residues. Germline V gives CDR1 DFQATT, CDR2 SNEGSKA (reference sequence). V was shortened by 1 base and J by 3 bases, with 12 bases between the two germline ends. The CDR3 DNA is TGCAGTGCTAGAGGCATCGACGGGGAAGAGACCCAGTACTTC. Its translation: CSARGIDGEETQYF.

V usage is TRBV7-2 and J usage is TRBJ1-5; D may be TRBD1 (5 bases). Germline V lookup: CDR1 SGHTA, CDR2 FQGNSA. The CDR3 is 14 amino acids. V was clipped by 2 bases and J by 6 bases, with 11 bases between them. CDR3 loop: CASSLIRESQPQHF. CDR3 nucleotide sequence: TGTGCCAGCAGCTTAATCAGGGAGAGTCAGCCCCAGCATTTT.

V gene TRBV6-5 combines with J gene TRBJ2-7; D not certain. Per germline, CDR1 MNHEY and CDR2 SVGAGI. V shed 0 bases and J shed 0 bases, with 9 bases lying between them. The CDR3 covers 15 residues. CDR3 residues: CASSYSKASSYEQYF. In DNA form, the CDR3 reads TGTGCCAGCAGTTACTCGAAGGCGAGCTCCTACGAGCAGTACTTC.

This clonotype was counted a few times. This chain joins TRBV7-2 and TRBJ1-3; TRBD1 is a possible D gene (5 bases). Germline CDR1 is SGHTA and CDR2 is FQGNSA. The CDR3 length is 14 residues. Between the trimmed V and J ends, which lost 1 base and 4 bases, there was a span of 8 bases. CDR3 residues: CASSLGREGNTIYF. Here the CDR3 DNA reads TGTGCCAGCAGCTTAGGCAGGGAAGGAAACACCATATATTTT.

In its sample, this clonotype was seen many times. The gene calls are TRBV20-1 and TRBJ1-5; D is possibly TRBD1 (5 bases). V was shortened by 3 bases and J by 2 bases, with 8 bases between the two germline ends. CDR3 size: 13 residues. Germline V gives CDR1 DFQATT, CDR2 SNEGSKA (reference sequence). CDR3 in DNA: TGCAGTGCTAGGGGGCACGGCAATCAGCCCCAGCATTTT. This gives the protein CSARGHGNQPQHF.

The table lists this clonotype with a few counts. The J gene is TRBJ1-6, the V gene TRBV3-1, with a possible D match to TRBD1 (5 bases). The CDR3 has 13 amino acids. The germline CDR1 and CDR2 sequences are LGHDT and YNNKEL (reference sequence). V lost 4 bases and J lost 10, with 11 bases in between. The CDR3 here is CASSPGDYSPLHF. The CDR3 nucleotides read TGTGCCAGCAGCCCGGGGGACTACTCACCCCTCCACTTT.

The genes are TRBV9 and TRBJ2-3, with 8 bases lining up with TRBD2. The V and J ends lost 3 bases and 1 base, in that order; junction bases with no gene match: 13. CDR3 length equals 18 residues. Germline loops: CDR1 SGDLS, CDR2 YYNGEE. In nucleotides, the CDR3 is TGTGCCAGCAGCGCGGACCCCTTTCCAGCGGGGGGCACAGATACGCAGTATTTT. This translates into CASSADPFPAGGTDTQYF.

The chain employs TRBV7-2 and TRBJ1-1, with 8 bases that match TRBD1. In germline, CDR1 is SGHTA, CDR2 FQGNSA. CDR3 length: 14 amino acids. The junction had 8 bases not matched to a gene; V was cut back by 7 bases and J by 4 bases. Here the CDR3 reads CASNNRGLGTEAFF. The CDR3 DNA reads TGTGCCAGCAACAACAGGGGGTTGGGCACTGAAGCTTTCTTT.